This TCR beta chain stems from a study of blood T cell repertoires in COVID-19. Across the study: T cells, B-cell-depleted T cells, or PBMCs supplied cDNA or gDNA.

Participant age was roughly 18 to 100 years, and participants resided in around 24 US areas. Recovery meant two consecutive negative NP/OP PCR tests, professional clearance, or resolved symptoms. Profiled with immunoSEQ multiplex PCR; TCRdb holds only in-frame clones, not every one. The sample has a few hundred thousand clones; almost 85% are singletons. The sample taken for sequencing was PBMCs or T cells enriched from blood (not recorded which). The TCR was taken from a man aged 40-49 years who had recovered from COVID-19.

CDR3 loop: CASRWPGTEAFF. CDR3 nucleotide sequence: TGTGCCAGCAGGTGGCCGGGCACTGAAGCTTTCTTT. The V gene is TRBV28, the J gene TRBJ1-1; unclear D gene. In germline, CDR1 is MDHEN, CDR2 SYDVKM. The CDR3 length is 12 residues. The V end lost 6 bases, the J end lost 4 bases, and 9 bases lay between the germline ends.